This entry concerns a single TCR beta chain. Its antigen is not identified. The germline gives CDR1 SEHNR, CDR2 FQNEAQ (reference sequence). With 3 bases clipped from V and 6 bases from J, the junction kept 8 bases outside the gene matches. This CDR3 has 15 amino acids. The sample is drawn from a study of shared clonotypes between healthy human individuals. Measured with immunoSEQ multiplex PCR; TCRdb has only the in-frame clones, and not every one. The table includes millions of clones, 85% to 95% detected once. Study findings and constraints: Shared across a few donors were around 5% of the naive CD4 clonotypes.

V is TRBV7-9 and J is TRBJ2-1, with 7 bases identical to TRBD1. This receptor was obtained from a man in his late teens or twenties in good health. The sample was naive CD4+ T cells sorted from blood. Subset in this sample: CD45RA+ positively selected. The CDR3 spells CASSFDRDHGNEQFF. CDR3 bases: TGTGCCAGCAGCTTCGACAGGGATCATGGCAATGAGCAGTTCTTC. Full variable domain (remainder filled in from reference TRBV7-9 and TRBJ2-1): DTGVSQNPRHKITKRGQNVTFRCDPISEHNRLYWYRQTLGQGPEFLTYFQNEAQLEKSRLLSDRFSAERPKGSFSTLEIQRTEQGDSAMYLCASSFDRDHGNEQFFGPGTRLTVL.